A single sample is the source of the 14 T cell receptor beta chains below, sequenced in a study of T cells after yellow fever vaccination. One entry per CDR3 protein results from TCRdb running MiXCR on the 5' RACE reads. Among around 350,000 distinct CDR3 sequences listed, 6% to 8% were seen once. Sequenced material: PBMCs, taken 5 days after the yellow fever booster vaccination. The receptors stem from a young man who received the YFV17D yellow fever vaccine.

This clonotype showed up just a few times. This chain joins TRBV29-1 and TRBJ2-1, with 9 bases matching TRBD1. The V segment lost 4 bases and the J segment 8 bases; nucleotides outside the gene matches: 9. Germline V CDR1 and CDR2: SQVTM, ANQGSEA. CDR3 length equals 14 residues. CDR3 sequence reads: CSVGVRTGVHEQFF. The CDR3 region has the DNA TGCAGCGTTGGTGTGAGGACAGGGGTTCATGAGCAGTTCTTC.

This chain links TRBV20-1 with TRBJ2-3; TRBD2 matches 7 bases. CDR1 and CDR2 from the germline V gene are DFQATT and SNEGSKA (reference sequence). The CDR3 loop spans 17 amino acids. Germline trimming cut 2 bases from V and 2 bases from J; bases unmatched to any gene: 13. CDR3 nucleotide sequence: TGCAGTGCTAGAAACGACATCGAGCGGGGATACACAGATACGCAGTATTTT. This encodes CSARNDIERGYTDTQYF.

This clonotype was picked up many times. The V and J genes are TRBV6-2 or TRBV6-3 and TRBJ2-2, with 8 bases aligning to TRBD2. The CDR3 consists of 15 residues. The V and J ends lost 5 bases and 6 bases, in that order; junction bases with no gene match: 8. Germline assignment: CDR1 MNHEY and CDR2 SVGEGT. CDR3 DNA sequence: TGTGCCAGCAGTCGAATCCCCGGGGGGGCCGGGGAGCTGTTTTTT. Protein product: CASSRIPGGAGELFF.

This sequence joins TRBV28 and TRBJ2-7, with 13 bases that match TRBD2. Trimming removed 6 bases from V and 5 bases from J; junction bases left unmatched: 7. From germline, CDR1 is MDHEN and CDR2 SYDVKM. The CDR3 length is 15 residues. The CDR3 sequence: CASRSRTSGRDEQYF. The CDR3 bases are TGTGCCAGCAGGTCCAGGACTAGCGGGAGAGACGAGCAGTACTTC.

This clonotype appeared a few times. This chain connects TRBV5-4 to TRBJ1-2, with D hard to call. The CDR3 has 13 amino acids. Germline loops: CDR1 SGHNT, CDR2 YYREEE (reference sequence). Trimming pared 1 base from V and 8 bases from J, leaving 12 bases between. The DNA for the CDR3 is TGTGCCAGCAGCTTGAGGCTCCTGTGGGGCTACACCTTC. Translation: CASSLRLLWGYTF.

About this clonotype: A much larger clone is a single base away; this may be a read error. The V gene is TRBV3-1, the J gene TRBJ2-3; 7 bases line up with TRBD2. This CDR3 is 17 amino acids long. The V gene's germline CDR1 is LGHDT and CDR2 YNNKEL (reference sequence). The CDR3 here is CASTQDRLAASTDTQYF. The CDR3 DNA follows: TGTGCCAGCACCCAAGATCGGCTAGCGGCTAGCACAGATACGCAGTATTTT.

This clonotype was observed many times. The chain is built from TRBV29-1 and TRBJ2-1; TRBD2 might be the D (6 bases). The V end lost 7 bases, the J end lost 3 bases, and 16 bases lay between the germline ends. CDR1 is SQVTM, CDR2 ANQGSEA, per germline. There are 14 residues in the CDR3. For the CDR3, the DNA is TGCAGCGGAACCAGGGAGGTCTTCTACAATGAGCAGTTCTTC. Translation gives CSGTREVFYNEQFF.

This clonotype was recorded a few times. The chain recombines TRBV5-1 with TRBJ1-4; unclear D gene. The V gene's germline CDR1 is SGHRS and CDR2 YFSETQ. The CDR3 has 13 residues. The V and J ends lost 1 base and 6 bases respectively, with 7 bases between them. The CDR3 nucleotides read TGCGCCAGCAGCTTGTTGTCTGATGAAAAACTGTTTTTT. As protein: CASSLLSDEKLFF. The full variable domain, completed using reference TRBV5-1 and TRBJ1-4, is KAGVTQTPRYLIKTRGQQVTLSCSPISGHRSVSWYQQTPGQGLQFLFEYFSETQRNKGNFPGRFSGRQFSNSRSEMNVSTLELGDSALYLCASSLLSDEKLFFGSGTQLSVL.

At least ten counts were recorded for this clonotype. The chain carries TRBV20-1 and TRBJ2-5; 9 nucleotides align to TRBD1. With V trimmed by 4 bases and J by 11 bases, 14 bases remained unmatched. Germline-derived CDR1 and CDR2 are DFQATT and SNEGSKA (reference sequence). The CDR3 is 14 residues long. CDR3 bases: TGCAGTGCTATAACCAGGACAGGGGTCTTTGGGCAGTACTTC. It is translated as CSAITRTGVFGQYF.

The rearrangement uses TRBV27 and TRBJ1-4; 7 bases are shared with TRBD1. The germline CDR1 and CDR2 sequences are MNHEY and SMNVEV (reference sequence). The CDR3 runs to 16 residues. After removal of 6 bases from V and 12 bases from J, the junction contained 19 bases not matched to a gene. The CDR3 region has the DNA TGTGCCAGCAGCCCGACAGGGACGGACAACCCCCAAGAACTGTTTTTT. The encoded protein is CASSPTGTDNPQELFF.

This clonotype was counted ten times or more. The CDR3 loop is CASSLTGMNEQYF. The CDR3 nucleotides read TGTGCCAGCAGTTTAACAGGGATGAACGAGCAGTACTTC. V gene TRBV12-3 or TRBV12-4 combines with J gene TRBJ2-7; D is perhaps TRBD1 (6 bases). Trimming cost V 2 bases and J 5 bases, with 10 bases left between them. CDR3 length: 13 residues.

V and J are TRBV5-1 and TRBJ1-1, with D uncertain. This CDR3 is built from 18 residues. Germline assignment: CDR1 SGHRS and CDR2 YFSETQ. With 4 bases removed from V and 0 bases from J, the gap between germline ends came to 22 bases. Here the CDR3 DNA reads TGCGCCAGCAGCAGTAAAGCGGGAGGCGGAAATCTGAACACTGAAGCTTTCTTT. Translated: CASSSKAGGGNLNTEAFF.

Of note for this clonotype: A much larger clone lies a single base off, so this may be a read error. The V call is TRBV7-2, the J call TRBJ2-2, with D possibly TRBD1 on 6 matching bases. CDR1 and CDR2 from the germline V gene are SGHTA and FQGNSA. The CDR3 covers 15 residues. The V end was cut by 5 bases, the J end by 5 bases, with 15 bases between. CDR3 nucleotides: TGTGCCAGCAGCCCCTGGGACAATTCGACCGGGGAGCTGTTTTTT. It codes for CASSPWDNSTGELFF.

This clonotype was detected a few times. The chain links TRBV4-2 to TRBJ2-5; a possible D gene is TRBD1 (5 bases). Germline V lookup: CDR1 LGHNA, CDR2 YNFKEQ. This CDR3 has 15 residues. Trimming stripped 4 bases from V and 5 bases from J, with 17 bases between. The CDR3 sequence: CASSPEPLGRETQYF. The CDR3 DNA follows: TGTGCCAGCAGCCCCGAGCCACTGGGGCGGGAGACCCAGTACTTC.